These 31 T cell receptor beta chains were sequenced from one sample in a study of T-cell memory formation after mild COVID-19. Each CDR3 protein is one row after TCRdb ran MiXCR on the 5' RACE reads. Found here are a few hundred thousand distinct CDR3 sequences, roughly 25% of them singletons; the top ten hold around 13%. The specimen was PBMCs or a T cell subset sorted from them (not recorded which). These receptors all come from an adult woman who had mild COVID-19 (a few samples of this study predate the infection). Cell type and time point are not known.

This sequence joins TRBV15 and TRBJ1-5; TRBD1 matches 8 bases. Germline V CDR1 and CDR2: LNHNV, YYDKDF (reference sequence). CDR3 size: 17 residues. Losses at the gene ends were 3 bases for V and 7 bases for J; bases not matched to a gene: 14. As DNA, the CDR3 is TGTGCCACCAGCAGCGAGGGTCCGGACAGGGCCAACCAGCCCCAGCATTTT. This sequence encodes CATSSEGPDRANQPQHF.

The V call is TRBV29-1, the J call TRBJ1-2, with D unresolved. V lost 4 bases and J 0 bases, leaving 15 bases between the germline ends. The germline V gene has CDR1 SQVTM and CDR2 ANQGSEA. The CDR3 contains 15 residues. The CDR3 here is CSVGPDVVANYGYTF. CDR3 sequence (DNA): TGCAGCGTTGGACCTGACGTGGTAGCTAACTATGGCTACACCTTC.

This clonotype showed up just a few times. The CDR3: CSVTESSYEQYF. CDR3 sequence (DNA): TGCAGCGTTACGGAGAGCTCCTACGAGCAGTACTTC. V and J are TRBV29-1 and TRBJ2-7; D gene uncertain. V dropped 5 bases and J dropped 0 bases, with 8 bases sitting between them. This CDR3 has 12 amino acids. CDR1 is SQVTM, CDR2 ANQGSEA, per germline.

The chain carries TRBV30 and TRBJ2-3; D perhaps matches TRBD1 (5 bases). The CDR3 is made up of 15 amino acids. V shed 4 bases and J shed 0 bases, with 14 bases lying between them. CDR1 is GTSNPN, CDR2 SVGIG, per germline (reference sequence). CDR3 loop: CAWKTTGISTDTQYF. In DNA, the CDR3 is TGTGCCTGGAAGACCACAGGAATAAGCACAGATACGCAGTATTTT.

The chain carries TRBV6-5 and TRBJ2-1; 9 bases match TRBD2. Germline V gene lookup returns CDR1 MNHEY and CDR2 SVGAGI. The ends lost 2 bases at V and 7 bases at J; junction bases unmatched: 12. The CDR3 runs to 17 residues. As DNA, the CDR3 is TGTGCCAGCAGTTACGGCACGGGCGGGAGGGCCCTTAATGAGCAGTTCTTC. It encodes CASSYGTGGRALNEQFF.

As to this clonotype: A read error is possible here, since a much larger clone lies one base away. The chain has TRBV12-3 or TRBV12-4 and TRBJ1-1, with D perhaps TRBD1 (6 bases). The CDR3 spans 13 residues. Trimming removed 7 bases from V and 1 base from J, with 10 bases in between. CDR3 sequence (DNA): TGTGCCAGCACCCCGACAGGGAACACTGAAGCTTTCTTT. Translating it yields CASTPTGNTEAFF.

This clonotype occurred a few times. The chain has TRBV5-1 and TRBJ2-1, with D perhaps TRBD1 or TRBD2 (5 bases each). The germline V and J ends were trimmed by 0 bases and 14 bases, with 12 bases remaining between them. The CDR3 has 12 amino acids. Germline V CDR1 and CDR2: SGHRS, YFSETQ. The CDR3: CASSLEGTVKFF. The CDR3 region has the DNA TGCGCCAGCAGCTTGGAAGGGACGGTAAAGTTCTTC.

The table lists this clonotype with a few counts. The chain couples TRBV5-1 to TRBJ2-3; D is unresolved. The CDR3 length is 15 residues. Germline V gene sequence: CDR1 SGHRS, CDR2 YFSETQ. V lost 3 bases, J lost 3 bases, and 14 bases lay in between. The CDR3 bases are TGCGCCAGCAGCTCATCCACCATGGGGACAGATACGCAGTATTTT. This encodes CASSSSTMGTDTQYF.

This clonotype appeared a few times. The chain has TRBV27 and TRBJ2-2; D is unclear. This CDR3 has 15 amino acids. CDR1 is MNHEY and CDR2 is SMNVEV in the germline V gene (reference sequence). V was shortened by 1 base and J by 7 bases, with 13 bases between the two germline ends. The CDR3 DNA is TGTGCCAGCAGTTTATTTAGGGCCAAGAACGGGGAGCTGTTTTTT. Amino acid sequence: CASSLFRAKNGELFF.

The CDR3 DNA reads as TGCAGTGCCGATACCGTAGCGGTACAAGAGACCCAGTACTTC. It yields the protein CSADTVAVQETQYF. The chain recombines TRBV20-1 with TRBJ2-5; weak D call: TRBD2 (6 bases). The V gene's germline CDR1 is DFQATT and CDR2 SNEGSKA (reference sequence). CDR3 length: 14 residues. V lost 6 bases to trimming and J lost 2 bases, with 16 bases between them.

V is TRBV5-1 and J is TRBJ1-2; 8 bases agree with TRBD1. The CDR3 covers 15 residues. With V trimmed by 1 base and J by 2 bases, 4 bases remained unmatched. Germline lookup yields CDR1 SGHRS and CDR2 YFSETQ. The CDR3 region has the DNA TGCGCCAGCAGCTTGCTGCAGGGGGCAAACTATGGCTACACCTTC. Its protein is CASSLLQGANYGYTF. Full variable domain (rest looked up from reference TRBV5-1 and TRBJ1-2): KAGVTQTPRYLIKTRGQQVTLSCSPISGHRSVSWYQQTPGQGLQFLFEYFSETQRNKGNFPGRFSGRQFSNSRSEMNVSTLELGDSALYLCASSLLQGANYGYTFGSGTRLTVV.

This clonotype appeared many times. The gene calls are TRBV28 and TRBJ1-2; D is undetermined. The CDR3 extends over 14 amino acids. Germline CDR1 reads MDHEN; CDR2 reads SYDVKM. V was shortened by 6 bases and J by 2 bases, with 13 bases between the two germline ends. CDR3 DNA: TGTGCCAGCAGGTCCTACTCAACCAACTATGGCTACACCTTC. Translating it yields CASRSYSTNYGYTF.

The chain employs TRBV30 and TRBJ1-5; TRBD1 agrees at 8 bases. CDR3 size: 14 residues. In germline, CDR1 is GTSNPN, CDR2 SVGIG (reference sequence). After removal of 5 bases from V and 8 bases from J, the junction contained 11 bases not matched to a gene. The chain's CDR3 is CAWDRQGAREPQHF. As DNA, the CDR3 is TGTGCCTGGGATCGGCAGGGGGCGAGGGAGCCCCAGCATTTT.

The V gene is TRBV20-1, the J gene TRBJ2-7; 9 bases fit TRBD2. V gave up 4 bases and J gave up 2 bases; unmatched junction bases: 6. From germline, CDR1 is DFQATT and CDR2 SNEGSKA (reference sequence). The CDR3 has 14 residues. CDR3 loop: CSAKGPSGTYEQYF. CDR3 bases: TGCAGTGCTAAGGGACCTAGCGGGACCTACGAGCAGTACTTC.

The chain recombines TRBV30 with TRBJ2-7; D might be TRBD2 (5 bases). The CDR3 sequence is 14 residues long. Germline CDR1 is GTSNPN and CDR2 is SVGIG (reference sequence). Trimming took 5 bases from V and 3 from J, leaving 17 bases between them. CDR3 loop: CAWRWRLGVYEQYF. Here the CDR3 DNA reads TGTGCCTGGCGGTGGCGGTTGGGAGTCTACGAGCAGTACTTC.

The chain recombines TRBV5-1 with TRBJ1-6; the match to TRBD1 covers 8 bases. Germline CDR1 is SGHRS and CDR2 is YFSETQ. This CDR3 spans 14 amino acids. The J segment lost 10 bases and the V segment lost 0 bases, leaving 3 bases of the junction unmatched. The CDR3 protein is CASSLETGVSPLHF. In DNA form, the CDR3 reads TGCGCCAGCAGCTTGGAGACAGGGGTCTCACCCCTCCACTTT.

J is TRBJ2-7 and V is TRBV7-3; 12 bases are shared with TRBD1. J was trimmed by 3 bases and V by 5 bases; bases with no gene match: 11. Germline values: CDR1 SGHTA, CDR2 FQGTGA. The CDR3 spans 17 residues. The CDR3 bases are TGTGCCAGCAGCCCCGGGACAGGGGGCCCAAGGGGCTACGAGCAGTACTTC. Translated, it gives CASSPGTGGPRGYEQYF.

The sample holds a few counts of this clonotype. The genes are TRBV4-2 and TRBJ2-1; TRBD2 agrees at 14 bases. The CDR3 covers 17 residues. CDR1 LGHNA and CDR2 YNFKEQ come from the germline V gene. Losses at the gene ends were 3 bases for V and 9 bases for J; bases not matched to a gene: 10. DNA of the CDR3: TGTGCCAGCAGCCACGGTAGGGGGACTAGCGGGAGTCGTGAGCAGTTCTTC. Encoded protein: CASSHGRGTSGSREQFF.

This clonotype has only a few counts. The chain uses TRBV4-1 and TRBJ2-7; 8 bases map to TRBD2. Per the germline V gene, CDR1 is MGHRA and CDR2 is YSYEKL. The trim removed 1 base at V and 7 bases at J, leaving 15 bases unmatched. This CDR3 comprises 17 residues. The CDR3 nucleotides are TGCGCCAGCAGCCAAGCCGGGAGGGGACACCGGGGGTGGGAGCAGTACTTC. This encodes CASSQAGRGHRGWEQYF.

CDR3: CASQFGRGTEAFF. Here the CDR3 DNA reads TGTGCCTCTCAATTTGGTCGGGGCACTGAAGCTTTCTTT. The rearrangement joins TRBV14 to TRBJ1-1; D is uncertain. Germline V lookup: CDR1 SGHDN, CDR2 FVKESK. Trimming pared 11 bases from V and 4 bases from J, leaving 17 bases between. The CDR3 has 13 residues.

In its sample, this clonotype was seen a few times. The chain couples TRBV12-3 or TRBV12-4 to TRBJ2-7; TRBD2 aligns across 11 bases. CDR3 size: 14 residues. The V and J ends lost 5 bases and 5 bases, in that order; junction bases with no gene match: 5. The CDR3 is CASSTLAGVNEQYF. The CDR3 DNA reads TGTGCCAGCAGTACACTAGCGGGGGTGAACGAGCAGTACTTC.

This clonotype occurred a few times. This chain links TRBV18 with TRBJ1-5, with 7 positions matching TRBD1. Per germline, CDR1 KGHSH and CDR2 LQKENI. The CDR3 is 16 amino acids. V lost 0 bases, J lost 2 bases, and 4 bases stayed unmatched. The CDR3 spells CASSPPNRGGNQPQHF. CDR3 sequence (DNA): TGTGCCAGCTCACCACCGAACAGGGGAGGCAATCAGCCCCAGCATTTT.

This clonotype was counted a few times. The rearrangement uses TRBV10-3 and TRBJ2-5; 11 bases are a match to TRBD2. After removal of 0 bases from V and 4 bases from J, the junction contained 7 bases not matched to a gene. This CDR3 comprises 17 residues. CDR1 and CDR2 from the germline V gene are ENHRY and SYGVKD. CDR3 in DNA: TGTGCCATCAGTGAGTCTCGGACTAGCGGGTTGGGAGAGACCCAGTACTTC. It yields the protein CAISESRTSGLGETQYF.

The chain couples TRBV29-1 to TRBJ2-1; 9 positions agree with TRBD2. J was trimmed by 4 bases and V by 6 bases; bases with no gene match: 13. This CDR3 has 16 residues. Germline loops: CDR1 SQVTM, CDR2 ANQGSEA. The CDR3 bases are TGCAGCGTAACCGGGGGAGCGGGAGGAGGTTACAATGAGCAGTTCTTC. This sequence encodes CSVTGGAGGGYNEQFF.

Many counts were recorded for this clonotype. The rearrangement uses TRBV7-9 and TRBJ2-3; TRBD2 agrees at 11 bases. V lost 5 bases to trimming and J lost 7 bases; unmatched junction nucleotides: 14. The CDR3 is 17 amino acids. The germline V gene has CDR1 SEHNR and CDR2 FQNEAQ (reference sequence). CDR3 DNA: TGTGCCAGCAGCCCAACCCGATTAGCGGGGGGGGAAAATACGCAGTATTTT. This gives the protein CASSPTRLAGGENTQYF.

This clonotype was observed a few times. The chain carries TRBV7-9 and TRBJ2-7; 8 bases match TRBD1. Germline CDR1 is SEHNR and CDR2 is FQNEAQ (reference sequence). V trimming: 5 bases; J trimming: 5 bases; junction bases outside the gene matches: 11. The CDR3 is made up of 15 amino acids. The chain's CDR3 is CASSLVGQGLNEQYF. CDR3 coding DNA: TGTGCCAGCAGCCTCGTCGGACAGGGTCTCAACGAGCAGTACTTC.

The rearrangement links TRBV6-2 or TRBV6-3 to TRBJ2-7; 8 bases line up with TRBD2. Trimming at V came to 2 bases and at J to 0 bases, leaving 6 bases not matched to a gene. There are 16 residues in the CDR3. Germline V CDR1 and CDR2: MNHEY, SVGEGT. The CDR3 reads CASSYGGRTSSYEQYF. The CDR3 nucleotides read TGTGCCAGCAGTTACGGCGGGAGGACCAGCTCCTACGAGCAGTACTTC.

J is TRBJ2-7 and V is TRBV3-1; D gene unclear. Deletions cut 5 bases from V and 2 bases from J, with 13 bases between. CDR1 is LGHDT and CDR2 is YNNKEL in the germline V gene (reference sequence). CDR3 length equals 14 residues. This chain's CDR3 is CASSTRTGPYEQYF. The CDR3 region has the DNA TGTGCCAGCAGCACCCGGACGGGCCCCTACGAGCAGTACTTC.

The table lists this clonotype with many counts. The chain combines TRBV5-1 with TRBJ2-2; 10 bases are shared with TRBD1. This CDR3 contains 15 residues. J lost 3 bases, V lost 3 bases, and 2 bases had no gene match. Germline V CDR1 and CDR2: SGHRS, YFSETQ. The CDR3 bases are TGCGCCAGCAGCTCAGGACAGGGGGACACCGGGGAGCTGTTTTTT. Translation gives CASSSGQGDTGELFF.

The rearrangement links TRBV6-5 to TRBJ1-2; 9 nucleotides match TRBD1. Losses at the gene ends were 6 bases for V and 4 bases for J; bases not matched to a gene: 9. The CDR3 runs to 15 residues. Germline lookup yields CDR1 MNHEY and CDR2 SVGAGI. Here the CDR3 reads CASSRTGGPLYGYTF. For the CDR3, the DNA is TGTGCCAGCAGCCGAACAGGGGGCCCCCTCTATGGCTACACCTTC.

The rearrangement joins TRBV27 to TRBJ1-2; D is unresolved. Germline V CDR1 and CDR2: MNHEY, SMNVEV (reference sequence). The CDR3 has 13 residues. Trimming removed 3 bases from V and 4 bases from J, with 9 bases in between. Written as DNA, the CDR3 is TGTGCCAGCAGTTTCGGGGAGGGCTATGGCTACACCTTC. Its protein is CASSFGEGYGYTF.